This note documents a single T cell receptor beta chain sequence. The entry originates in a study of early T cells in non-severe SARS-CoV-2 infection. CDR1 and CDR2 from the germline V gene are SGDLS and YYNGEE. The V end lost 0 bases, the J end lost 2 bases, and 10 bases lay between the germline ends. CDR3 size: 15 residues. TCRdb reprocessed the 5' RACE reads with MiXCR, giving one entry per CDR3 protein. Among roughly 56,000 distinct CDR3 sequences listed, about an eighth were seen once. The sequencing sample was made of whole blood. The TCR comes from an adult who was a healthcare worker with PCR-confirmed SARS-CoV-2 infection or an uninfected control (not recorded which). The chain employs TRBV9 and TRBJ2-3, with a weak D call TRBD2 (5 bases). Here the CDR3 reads CASSVEGAATDTQYF. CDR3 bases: TGTGCCAGCAGCGTAGAGGGAGCGGCCACAGATACGCAGTATTTT.